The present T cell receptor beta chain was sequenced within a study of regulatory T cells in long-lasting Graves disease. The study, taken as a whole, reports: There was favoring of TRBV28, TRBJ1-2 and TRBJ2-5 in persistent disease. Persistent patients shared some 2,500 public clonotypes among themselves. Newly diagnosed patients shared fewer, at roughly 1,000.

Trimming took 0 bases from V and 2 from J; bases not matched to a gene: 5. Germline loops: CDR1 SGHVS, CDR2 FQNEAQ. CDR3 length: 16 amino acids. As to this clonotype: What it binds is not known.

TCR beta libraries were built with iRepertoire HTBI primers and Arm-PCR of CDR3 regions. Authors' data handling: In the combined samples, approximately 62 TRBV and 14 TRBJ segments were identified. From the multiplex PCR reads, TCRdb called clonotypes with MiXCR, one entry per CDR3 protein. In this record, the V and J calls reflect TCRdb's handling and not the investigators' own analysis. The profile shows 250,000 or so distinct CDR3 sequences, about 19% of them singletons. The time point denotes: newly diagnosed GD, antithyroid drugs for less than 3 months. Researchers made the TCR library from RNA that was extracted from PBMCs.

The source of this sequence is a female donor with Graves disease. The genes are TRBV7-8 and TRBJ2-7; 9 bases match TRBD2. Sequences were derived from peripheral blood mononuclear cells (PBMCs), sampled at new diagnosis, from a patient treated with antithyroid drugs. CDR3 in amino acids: CASSLAPSGAPYEQYF. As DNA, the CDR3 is TGTGCCAGCAGCTTAGCTCCTAGCGGGGCTCCCTACGAGCAGTACTTC.